The 2 T cell receptor beta chains below come from one sample, sequenced in a study of cytomegalovirus exposure and HLA in healthy donors. Primers for the PCR totalled 60 Vbeta and 13 Jbeta. Libraries were prepared by immunoSEQ multiplex PCR; TCRdb keeps only in-frame clonotypes and omits some of them. The table records about 170,000 clones, about 65% of them present only once. The sample consisted of PBMCs. Every receptor here comes from a man between 40 and 49 years old in good health and CMV-seropositive.

V and J are TRBV5-1 and TRBJ2-2, with a weak D call TRBD1 (5 bases). The CDR3 has 16 amino acids. Germline values: CDR1 SGHRS, CDR2 YFSETQ. V was trimmed by 0 bases and J by 7 bases, leaving 16 bases between them. Written as DNA, the CDR3 is TGCGCCAGCAGCTTGGTTTCAGGGATGTCTGGCGGGGAGCTGTTTTTT. Its translation: CASSLVSGMSGGELFF.

This chain connects TRBV27 to TRBJ2-2, with 7 bases matching TRBD2. J was trimmed by 0 bases and V by 6 bases; bases with no gene match: 4. The germline gives CDR1 MNHEY, CDR2 SMNVEV (reference sequence). The CDR3 length is 15 residues. The CDR3: CASRRGGANTGELFF. CDR3 coding DNA: TGTGCCAGCAGGCGGGGAGGGGCGAACACCGGGGAGCTGTTTTTT.